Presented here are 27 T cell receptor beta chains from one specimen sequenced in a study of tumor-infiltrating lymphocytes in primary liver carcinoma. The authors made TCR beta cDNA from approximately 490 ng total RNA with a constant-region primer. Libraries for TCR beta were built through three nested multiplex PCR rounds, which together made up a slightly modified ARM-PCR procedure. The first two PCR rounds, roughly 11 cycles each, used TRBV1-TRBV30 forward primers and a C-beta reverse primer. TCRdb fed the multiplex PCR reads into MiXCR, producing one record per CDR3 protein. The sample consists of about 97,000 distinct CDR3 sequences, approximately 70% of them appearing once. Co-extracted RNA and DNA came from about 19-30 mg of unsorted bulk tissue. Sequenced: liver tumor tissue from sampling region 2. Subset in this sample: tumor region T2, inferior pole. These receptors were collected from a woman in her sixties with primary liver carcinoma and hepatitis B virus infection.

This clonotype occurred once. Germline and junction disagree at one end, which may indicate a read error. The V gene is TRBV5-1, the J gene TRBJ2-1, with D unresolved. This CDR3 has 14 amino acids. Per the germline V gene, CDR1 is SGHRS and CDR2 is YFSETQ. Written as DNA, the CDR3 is TGCGCCAGTAGCTTGGGTATACAGTACAATGAGCAGTTCTTC. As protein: CASSLGIQYNEQFF.

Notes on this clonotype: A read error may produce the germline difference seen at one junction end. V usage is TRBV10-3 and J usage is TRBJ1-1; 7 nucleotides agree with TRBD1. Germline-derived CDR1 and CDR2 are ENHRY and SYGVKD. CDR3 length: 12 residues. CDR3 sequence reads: CDINEPGGEAFF. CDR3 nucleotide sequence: TGTGACATCAATGAGCCAGGGGGTGAAGCTTTCTTT.

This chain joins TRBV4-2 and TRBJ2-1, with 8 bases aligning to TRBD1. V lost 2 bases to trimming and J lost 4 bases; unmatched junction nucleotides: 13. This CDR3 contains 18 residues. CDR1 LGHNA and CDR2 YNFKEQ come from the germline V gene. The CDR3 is CASSQQGQGAISYNEQFF. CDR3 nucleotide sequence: TGTGCCAGCAGCCAACAGGGCCAGGGGGCGATTTCATACAATGAGCAGTTCTTC.

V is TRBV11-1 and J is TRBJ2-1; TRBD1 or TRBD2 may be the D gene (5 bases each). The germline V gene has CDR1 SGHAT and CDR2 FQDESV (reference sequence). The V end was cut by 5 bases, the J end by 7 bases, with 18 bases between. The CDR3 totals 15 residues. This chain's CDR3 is CASSPQGNGNNEQFF. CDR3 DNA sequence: TGTGCCAGCAGCCCTCAGGGTAACGGGAATAATGAGCAGTTCTTC.

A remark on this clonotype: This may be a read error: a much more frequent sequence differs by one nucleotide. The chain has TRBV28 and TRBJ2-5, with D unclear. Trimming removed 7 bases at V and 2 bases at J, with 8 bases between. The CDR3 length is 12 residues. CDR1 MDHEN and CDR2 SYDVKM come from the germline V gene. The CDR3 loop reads CASILLQETQYF. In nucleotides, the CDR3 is TGTGCCAGCATTTTGCTGCAAGAGACCCAGTACTTC.

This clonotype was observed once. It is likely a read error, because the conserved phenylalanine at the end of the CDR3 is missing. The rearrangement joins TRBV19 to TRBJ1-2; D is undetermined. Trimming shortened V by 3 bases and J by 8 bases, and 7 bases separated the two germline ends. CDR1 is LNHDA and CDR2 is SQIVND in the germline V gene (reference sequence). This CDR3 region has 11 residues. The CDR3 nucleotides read TGTGCCAGTAGTATCGGGGAAGGCTACACCTTA. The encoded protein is CASSIGEGYTL.

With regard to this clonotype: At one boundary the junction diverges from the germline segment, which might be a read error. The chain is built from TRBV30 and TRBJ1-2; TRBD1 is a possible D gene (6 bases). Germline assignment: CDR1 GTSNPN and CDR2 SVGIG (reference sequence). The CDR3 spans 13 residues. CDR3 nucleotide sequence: TGTGCCTTGAGGACAGTGGCTGCCTATGGCTACACGTTC. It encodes CALRTVAAYGYTF.

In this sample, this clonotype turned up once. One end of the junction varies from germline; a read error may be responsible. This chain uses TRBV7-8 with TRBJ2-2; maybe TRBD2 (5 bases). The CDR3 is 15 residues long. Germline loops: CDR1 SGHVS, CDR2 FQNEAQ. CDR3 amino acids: CVSSARAELTGELFF. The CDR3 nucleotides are TGTGTCAGCAGCGCCCGAGCAGAACTCACCGGGGAACTGTTTTTT.

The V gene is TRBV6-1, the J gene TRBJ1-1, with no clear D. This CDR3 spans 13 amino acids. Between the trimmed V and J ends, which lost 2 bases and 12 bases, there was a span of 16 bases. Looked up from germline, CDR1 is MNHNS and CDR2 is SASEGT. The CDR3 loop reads CASSETPGLHSFF. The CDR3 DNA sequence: TGTGCCAGCAGTGAAACGCCGGGCCTTCATTCTTTCTTT.

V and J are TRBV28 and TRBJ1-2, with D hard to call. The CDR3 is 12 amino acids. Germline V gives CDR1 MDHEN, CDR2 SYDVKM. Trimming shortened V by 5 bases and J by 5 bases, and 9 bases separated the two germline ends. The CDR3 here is CASSPHGYGYTF. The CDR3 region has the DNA TGTGCCAGCAGTCCCCACGGATATGGCTACACCTTC.

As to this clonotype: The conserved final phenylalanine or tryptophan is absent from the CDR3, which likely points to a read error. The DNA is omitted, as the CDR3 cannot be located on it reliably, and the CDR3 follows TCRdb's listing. CDR3 loop: CASNSTTQETLYL. The chain joins TRBV11-2 to TRBJ2-5. The CDR3 has 13 amino acids, counting both end residues. Looked up from germline, CDR1 is SGHAT and CDR2 is FQNNGV.

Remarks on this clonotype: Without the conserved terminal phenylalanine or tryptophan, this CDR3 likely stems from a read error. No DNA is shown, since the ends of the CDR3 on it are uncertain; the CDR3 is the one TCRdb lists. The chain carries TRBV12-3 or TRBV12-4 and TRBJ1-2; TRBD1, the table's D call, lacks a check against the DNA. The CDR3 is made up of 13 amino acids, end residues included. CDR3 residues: CASTTDRNYGYIL.

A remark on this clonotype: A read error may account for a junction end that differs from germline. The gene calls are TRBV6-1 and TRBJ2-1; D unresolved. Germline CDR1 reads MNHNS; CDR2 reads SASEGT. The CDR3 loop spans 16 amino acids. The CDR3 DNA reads TGTGTCAGCAGTCATGGGCTGAGGCGAGACTGCAATGAGCAGTTCTTC. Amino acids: CVSSHGLRRDCNEQFF.

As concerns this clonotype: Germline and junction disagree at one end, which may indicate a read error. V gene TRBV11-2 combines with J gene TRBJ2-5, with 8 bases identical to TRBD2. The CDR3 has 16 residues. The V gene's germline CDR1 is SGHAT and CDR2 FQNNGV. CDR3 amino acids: CASSYTRGSGRESQYF. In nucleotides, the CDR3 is TGTGCCAGCAGCTACACCCGTGGCAGCGGGAGAGAGAGCCAGTACTTC.

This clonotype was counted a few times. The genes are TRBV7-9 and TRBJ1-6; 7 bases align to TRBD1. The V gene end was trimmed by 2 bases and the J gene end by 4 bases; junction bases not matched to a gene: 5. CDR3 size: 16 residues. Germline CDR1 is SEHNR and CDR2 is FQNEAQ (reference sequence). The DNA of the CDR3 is TGTGCCAGCAGCTTACGACAGGGTAGTTATAATTCACCCCTCCACTTT. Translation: CASSLRQGSYNSPLHF.

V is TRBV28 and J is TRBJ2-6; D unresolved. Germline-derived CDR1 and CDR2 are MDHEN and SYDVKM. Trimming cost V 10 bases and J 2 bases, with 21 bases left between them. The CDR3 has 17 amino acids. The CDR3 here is CAIIAQQGRPGANVLTF. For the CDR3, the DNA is TGTGCCATCATCGCCCAGCAAGGACGGCCTGGGGCCAACGTCCTGACTTTC.

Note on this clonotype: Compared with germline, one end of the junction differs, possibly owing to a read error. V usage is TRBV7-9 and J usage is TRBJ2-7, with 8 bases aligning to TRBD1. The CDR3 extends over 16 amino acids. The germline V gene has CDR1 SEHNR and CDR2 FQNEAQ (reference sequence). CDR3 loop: CVSSPWDQGADYDQYF. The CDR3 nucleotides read TGTGTCAGCAGCCCCTGGGATCAGGGGGCGGACTACGACCAGTACTTC.

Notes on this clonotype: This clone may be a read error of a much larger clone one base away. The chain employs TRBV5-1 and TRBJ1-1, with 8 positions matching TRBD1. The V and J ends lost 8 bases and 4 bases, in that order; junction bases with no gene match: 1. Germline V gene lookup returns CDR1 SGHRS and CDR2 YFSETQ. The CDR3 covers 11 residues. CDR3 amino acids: CASTGGTEAFF. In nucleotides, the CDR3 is TGCGCCAGTACAGGGGGCACTGAAGCTTTCTTT.

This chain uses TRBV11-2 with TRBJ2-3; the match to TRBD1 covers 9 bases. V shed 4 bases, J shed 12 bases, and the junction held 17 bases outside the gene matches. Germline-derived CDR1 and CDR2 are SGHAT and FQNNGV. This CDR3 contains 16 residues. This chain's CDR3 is CASSSTPLQGADAQYF. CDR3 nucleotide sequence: TGTGCCAGCAGCTCAACCCCGTTACAGGGGGCAGATGCTCAGTATTTT.

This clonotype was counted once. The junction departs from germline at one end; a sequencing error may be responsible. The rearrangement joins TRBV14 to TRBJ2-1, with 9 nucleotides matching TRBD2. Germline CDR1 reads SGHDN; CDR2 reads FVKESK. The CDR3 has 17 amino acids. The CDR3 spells CAGSQRKGLASYNEQFF. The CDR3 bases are TGTGCCGGCAGCCAGCGGAAGGGACTAGCCTCCTACAATGAGCAGTTCTTC.

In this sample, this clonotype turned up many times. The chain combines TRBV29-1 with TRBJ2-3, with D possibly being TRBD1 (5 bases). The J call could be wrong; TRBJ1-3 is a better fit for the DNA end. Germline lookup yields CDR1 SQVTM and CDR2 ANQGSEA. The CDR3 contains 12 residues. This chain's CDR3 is CSVSASGALIYF. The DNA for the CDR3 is TGCAGCGTTAGTGCTAGCGGGGCCCTCATATATTTT.

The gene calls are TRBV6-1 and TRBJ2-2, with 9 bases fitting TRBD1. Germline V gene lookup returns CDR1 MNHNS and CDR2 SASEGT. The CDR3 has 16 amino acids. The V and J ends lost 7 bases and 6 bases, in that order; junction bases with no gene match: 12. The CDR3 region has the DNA TGTGCCAGCAATGCCCCGCGACAGGGGGGCTCCGGGGAGCTGTTTTTT. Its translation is CASNAPRQGGSGELFF.

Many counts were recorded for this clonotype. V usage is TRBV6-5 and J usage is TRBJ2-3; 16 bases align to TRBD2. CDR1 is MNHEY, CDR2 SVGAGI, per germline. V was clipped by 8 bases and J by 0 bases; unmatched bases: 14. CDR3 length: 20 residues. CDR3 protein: CASGEKTPGLAGGSTDTQYF. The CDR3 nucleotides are TGTGCCAGCGGGGAAAAGACTCCGGGACTAGCGGGAGGGAGCACAGATACGCAGTATTTT.

This chain's CDR3 is CSDVGTNYGYTF. The CDR3 nucleotides read TGCAGCGATGTAGGAACTAACTATGGCTACACCTTC. The chain carries TRBV29-1 and TRBJ1-2, with D unresolved. The V and J ends lost 7 bases and 0 bases respectively, with 9 bases between them. This CDR3 is 12 amino acids long. The V gene's germline CDR1 is SQVTM and CDR2 ANQGSEA.

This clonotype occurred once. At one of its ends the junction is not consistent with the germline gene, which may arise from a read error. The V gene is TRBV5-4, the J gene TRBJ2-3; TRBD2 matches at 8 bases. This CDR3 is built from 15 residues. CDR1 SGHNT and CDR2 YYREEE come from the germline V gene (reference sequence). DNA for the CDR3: TGTGTCACCCATTTTGGAGCGGGAGTTGGAGATACGCAATATTTT. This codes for CVTHFGAGVGDTQYF.

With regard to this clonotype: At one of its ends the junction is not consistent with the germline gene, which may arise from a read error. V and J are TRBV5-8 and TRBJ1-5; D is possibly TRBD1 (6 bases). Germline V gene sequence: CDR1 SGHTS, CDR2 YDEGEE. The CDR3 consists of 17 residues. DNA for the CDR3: TGTGGCAGCAGCTCTTGCGATGCAGGGGCAAGCAATCAGCCCCAGCATTTT. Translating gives CGSSSCDAGASNQPQHF.

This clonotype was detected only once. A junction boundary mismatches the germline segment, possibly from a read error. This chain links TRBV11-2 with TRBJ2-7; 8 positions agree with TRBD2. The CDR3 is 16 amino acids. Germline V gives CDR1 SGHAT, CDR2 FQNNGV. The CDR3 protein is CASTTPRREAKGERYF. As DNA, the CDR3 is TGTGCCAGCACGACTCCTAGGCGGGAGGCAAAGGGGGAGCGGTACTTC.